This T cell receptor beta chain was captured by sequencing in a study of CD8+CD57+ T cells in acquired aplastic anemia. The wider study: Yields of DNA that came from sorted CD4+ and CD8+ cells averaged approximately 3.5 ug.

A remark on this clonotype: What it binds is unknown.

Template material for TCR beta VDJ and CDR3 profiling consisted of genomic DNA. TCRdb re-called the reads with MiXCR, one entry per CDR3 protein. The data show roughly 61,000 distinct CDR3 sequences, with about 56% seen just once and less than 2.5% held by the top ten. Study-level points and caveats: In common between the patients and the controls were twenty-nine CD8+ CDR3 sequences.

This CDR3 contains 15 residues. Germline-derived CDR1 and CDR2 are SNHLY and FYNNEI. Trimming at V came to 6 bases and at J to 4 bases, leaving 6 bases not matched to a gene. V is TRBV2 and J is TRBJ2-1; 10 nucleotides align to TRBD2. The sample comprised sorted CD4+, CD8+, or CD8+CD57+ T cells (not recorded which) from PBMCs. The sequence came from a human donor in good health, serving as a control. The CDR3 is CASRGSGRGYNEQFF. CDR3 bases: TGTGCCAGCAGAGGAAGCGGGAGGGGGTACAATGAGCAGTTCTTC.